One sample yielded the 3 T cell receptor beta chains listed below, sequenced in a study of blood T cell repertoires in COVID-19. Generated by immunoSEQ multiplex PCR, the TCRdb table keeps only in-frame clones and is missing some. The table lists about 220,000 clones, 80% to 85% of them singletons. The sample taken for sequencing was peripheral blood. The receptor set was obtained from a woman in her seventies with COVID-19, enrolled during active disease.

This chain uses TRBV30 with TRBJ1-3; D gene unclear. V was trimmed by 1 base and J by 8 bases, leaving 12 bases between them. The CDR3 spans 13 residues. Germline loops: CDR1 GTSNPN, CDR2 SVGIG (reference sequence). The CDR3 sequence: CAWSASTQDTIYF. In nucleotides, the CDR3 is TGTGCCTGGAGTGCATCTACCCAGGACACCATATATTTT.

V is TRBV7-2 and J is TRBJ2-1; D perhaps matches TRBD2 (5 bases). The CDR3 runs to 16 residues. Germline CDR1 SGHTA, CDR2 FQGNSA. Trimming pared 1 base from V and 6 bases from J, leaving 16 bases between. In DNA, the CDR3 is TGTGCCAGCAGCTTAGGGGGAGCCCTTTTAACCAATGAGCAGTTCTTC. Its translation is CASSLGGALLTNEQFF.

V usage is TRBV6-2 or TRBV6-3 and J usage is TRBJ1-2; 8 positions agree with TRBD1. V shed 4 bases and J 7 bases; nucleotides not matched to a gene: 2. The CDR3 consists of 12 residues. Germline CDR1 is MNHEY and CDR2 is SVGEGT. The CDR3 is CASSFGQGGYTF. Written as DNA, the CDR3 is TGTGCCAGCAGTTTCGGACAGGGTGGCTACACCTTC.